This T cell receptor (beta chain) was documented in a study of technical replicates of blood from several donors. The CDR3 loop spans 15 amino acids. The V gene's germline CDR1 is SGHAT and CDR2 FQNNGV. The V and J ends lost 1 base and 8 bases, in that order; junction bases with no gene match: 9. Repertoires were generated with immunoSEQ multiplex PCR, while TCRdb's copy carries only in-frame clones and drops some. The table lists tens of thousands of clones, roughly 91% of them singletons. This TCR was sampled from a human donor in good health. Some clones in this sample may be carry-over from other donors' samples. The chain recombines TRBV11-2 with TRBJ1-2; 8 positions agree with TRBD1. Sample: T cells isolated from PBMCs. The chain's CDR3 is CASSLGLSGTGGYTF. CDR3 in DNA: TGTGCCAGCAGCTTAGGCCTTTCCGGGACAGGCGGCTACACCTTC.